The 10 T cell receptor beta chains reported below all come from one sample, sequenced in a study of regulatory T cells in long-lasting Graves disease (dated by TCRdb to the early 2020s). The sample's time point label is to be understood as: newly diagnosed GD, antithyroid drugs for less than 3 months. RNA was extracted from PBMCs in TRIzol for both TCR sequencing and RNA sequencing. The method behind the library was multiplex PCR. The sample was run on an Illumina HiSeq 4000. TCR beta libraries were built with iRepertoire HTBI primers and Arm-PCR amplification of CDR3 regions. TCRdb's own reprocessing of the public reads used fastp at Q25 and MiXCR and kept productive beta chains. Each CDR3 protein gets just one entry, which takes the most common genes and DNA from the rows behind it. The sample table shows about 240,000 distinct CDR3 sequences, and 20% to 25% are seen once. Of the sample, about 14% falls within the top ten clones.

The material was peripheral blood mononuclear cells (PBMCs), obtained at new diagnosis, from a patient treated with antithyroid drugs. These receptors originate from a female donor with Graves disease.

Ten or more counts support this clonotype. The rearrangement uses TRBV20-1 and TRBJ2-7; 8 positions agree with TRBD1. Losses at the gene ends were 7 bases for V and 3 bases for J; bases not matched to a gene: 14. Germline V lookup: CDR1 DFQATT, CDR2 SNEGSKA (reference sequence). The CDR3 covers 15 residues. CDR3 bases: TGCAGTGTATACGAAACCGGGACAGGAGACTACGAGCAGTACTTC. Translation gives CSVYETGTGDYEQYF.

The rearrangement joins TRBV20-1 to TRBJ2-3; a weak D match, TRBD2 (5 bases). The germline CDR1 and CDR2 sequences are DFQATT and SNEGSKA (reference sequence). This CDR3 region has 13 residues. Trimming shortened V by 1 base and J by 6 bases, and 11 bases separated the two germline ends. CDR3 bases: TGCAGTGCTAGAGGGTATCGGGATGATACGCAGTATTTT. Its protein product is CSARGYRDDTQYF.

This clonotype occurred many times. V and J are TRBV5-1 and TRBJ2-3, with D perhaps matching TRBD2 (6 bases). CDR1 SGHRS and CDR2 YFSETQ come from the germline V gene. The length of the CDR3 is 15 residues. V lost 5 bases to trimming and J lost 2 bases, with 15 bases between them. For the CDR3, the DNA is TGCGCCAGCAGGTTACGGGGGAGCTTCACAGATACGCAGTATTTT. Translated, it gives CASRLRGSFTDTQYF.

This clonotype came up many times. The chain has TRBV15 and TRBJ2-5, with 12 bases identical to TRBD2. This CDR3 region has 15 residues. The V segment lost 1 base and the J segment 4 bases; nucleotides outside the gene matches: 1. In germline, CDR1 is LNHNV, CDR2 YYDKDF (reference sequence). CDR3 region: CATSRGLAGVETQYF. The CDR3, as DNA: TGTGCCACCAGCAGAGGACTAGCGGGGGTAGAGACCCAGTACTTC.

This clonotype was found many times. The rearrangement uses TRBV27 and TRBJ2-3, with TRBD2 matching over 9 bases. Germline CDR1 MNHEY, CDR2 SMNVEV (reference sequence). V lost 10 bases to trimming and J lost 5 bases; unmatched junction nucleotides: 10. The CDR3 covers 14 residues. CDR3 in amino acids: CATKLLAGRDTQYF. In DNA, the CDR3 is TGTGCCACCAAACTCCTAGCGGGGCGAGATACGCAGTATTTT.

The V and J genes are TRBV6-5 and TRBJ2-1; 8 bases line up with TRBD2. Germline CDR1 reads MNHEY; CDR2 reads SVGAGI. The V gene end was trimmed by 0 bases and the J gene end by 1 base; junction bases not matched to a gene: 5. The CDR3 extends over 17 amino acids. The CDR3 region is CASSYSISGRSYNEQFF. The CDR3 region has the DNA TGTGCCAGCAGTTACTCCATAAGCGGGAGATCCTACAATGAGCAGTTCTTC.

This clonotype was recorded many times. The chain recombines TRBV6-5 with TRBJ2-3, with a possible D match to TRBD2 (5 bases). The V and J ends lost 4 bases and 4 bases respectively, with 15 bases between them. This CDR3 contains 15 residues. Germline assignment: CDR1 MNHEY and CDR2 SVGAGI. Here the CDR3 DNA reads TGTGCCAGCAGTTCCGGGAAGGGCTTATCAGATACGCAGTATTTT. Amino acid sequence: CASSSGKGLSDTQYF.

Many counts were recorded for this clonotype. V is TRBV11-3 and J is TRBJ1-2, with no clear D. CDR1 and CDR2 (germline): SGHNT, YENEEA. V shed 5 bases and J shed 7 bases, with 20 bases lying between them. This CDR3 comprises 15 residues. CDR3 coding DNA: TGTGCCAGCAGCCCGAAAGGGTTCGACGCTACTGGCTACACCTTC. It yields the protein CASSPKGFDATGYTF. The whole variable domain, filled in from reference TRBV11-3 and TRBJ1-2, reads EAGVVQSPRYKIIEKKQPVAFWCNPISGHNTLYWYLQNLGQGPELLIRYENEEAVDDSQLPKDRFSAERLKGVDSTLKIQPAELGDSAVYLCASSPKGFDATGYTFGSGTRLTVV.

Only a few counts were recorded for this clonotype. The chain joins TRBV3-1 to TRBJ1-5; a possible D gene is TRBD1 (5 bases). Trimming cost V 2 bases and J 4 bases, with 12 bases left between them. The CDR3 is made up of 15 amino acids. Germline V gene sequence: CDR1 LGHDT, CDR2 YNNKEL (reference sequence). The CDR3 sequence: CASSQSNPGNQPQHF. CDR3 nucleotide sequence: TGTGCCAGCAGCCAATCAAACCCAGGGAATCAGCCCCAGCATTTT.

This clonotype was detected ten times or more. This chain joins TRBV5-1 and TRBJ1-5; D not certain. CDR3 size: 13 residues. Per the germline V gene, CDR1 is SGHRS and CDR2 is YFSETQ. V lost 0 bases, J lost 7 bases, and 8 bases lay in between. CDR3 nucleotide sequence: TGCGCCAGCAGCTTGGGTATCGGACAGCCCCAGCATTTT. It codes for CASSLGIGQPQHF.